A single sample gave rise to the 30 T cell receptor beta chains below, sequenced in a study of blood T cell repertoires in COVID-19. Profiling relied on immunoSEQ multiplex PCR, and the TCRdb table lists in-frame clones only, not all of them. The sample consists of hundreds of thousands of clones, around 89% of them appearing once. The sample consisted of peripheral blood. The receptors come from a woman aged 30 to 39 with COVID-19, enrolled during active disease.

The gene calls are TRBV12-3 or TRBV12-4 and TRBJ1-1; a weak D match, TRBD1 (6 bases). V was clipped by 3 bases and J by 5 bases, with 10 bases between them. CDR3 length: 13 amino acids. The CDR3, as DNA: TGTGCCAGCAGTTTGGGGGCGCGGACTGAAGCTTTCTTT. This sequence encodes CASSLGARTEAFF.

This rearrangement joins TRBV6-2 or TRBV6-3 to TRBJ2-7; possibly TRBD2 for D (6 bases). Germline CDR1 and CDR2: MNHEY and SVGEGT. This CDR3 contains 15 residues. The V end was cut by 5 bases, the J end by 4 bases, with 18 bases between. This CDR3 is CASSTSPKGGYEQYV. CDR3 in DNA: TGTGCCAGCAGTACCTCCCCAAAGGGAGGATACGAGCAGTACGTC.

The chain is built from TRBV19 and TRBJ2-3; a weak D match, TRBD1 (6 bases). V was cut by 2 bases and J by 0 bases, with 9 bases left in between. CDR1 is LNHDA, CDR2 SQIVND, per germline (reference sequence). This CDR3 spans 15 amino acids. CDR3 residues: CASSITGISTDTQYF. Here the CDR3 DNA reads TGTGCCAGTAGTATAACAGGGATTAGCACAGATACGCAGTATTTT.

V usage is TRBV4-3 and J usage is TRBJ2-3; 7 positions match TRBD2. Unmatched junction bases numbered 12, after V lost 2 bases and J lost 4 bases. The CDR3 extends over 17 amino acids. Germline V CDR1 and CDR2: LGHNA, YSLEER. In nucleotides, the CDR3 is TGCGCCAGCAGCCAATTTATGGCGGCGGGAGATCCAGATACGCAGTATTTT. The encoded protein is CASSQFMAAGDPDTQYF.

This clone was observed once. J is TRBJ2-1 and V is TRBV5-5, with TRBD2 matching over 10 bases. The V segment lost 1 base and the J segment 10 bases; nucleotides outside the gene matches: 8. This CDR3 region has 15 residues. Germline assignment: CDR1 SGHKS and CDR2 YYEKEE (reference sequence). The CDR3 reads CASSLNLAGAREQFF. The CDR3 DNA follows: TGTGCCAGCAGCTTGAATCTAGCGGGGGCCCGGGAGCAGTTCTTC.

V and J are TRBV6-5 and TRBJ1-1; D ambiguous. The V and J ends lost 7 bases and 0 bases respectively, with 9 bases between them. The CDR3 covers 13 residues. Germline V gene data show CDR1 as MNHEY and CDR2 as SVGAGI. The CDR3 here is CASIGRMNTEAFF. The CDR3 DNA sequence: TGTGCCAGCATTGGGCGCATGAACACTGAAGCTTTCTTT.

Here the CDR3 DNA reads TGTGCCAGCAGTAAAAGCGGGAGCTCCTACGAGCAGTACGTC. Protein: CASSKSGSSYEQYV. The chain employs TRBV27 and TRBJ2-7; 8 nucleotides align to TRBD2. Germline V CDR1 and CDR2: MNHEY, SMNVEV (reference sequence). V shed 5 bases, J shed 0 bases, and the junction held 3 bases outside the gene matches. The CDR3 length is 14 residues.

This chain links TRBV7-2 with TRBJ2-1; 9 positions match TRBD1. Trimming took 4 bases from V and 7 from J; bases not matched to a gene: 8. Germline V CDR1 and CDR2: SGHTA, FQGNSA. This CDR3 contains 15 residues. CDR3 in DNA: TGTGCCAGCAGCTCCACAGGGGGCGTACGGAATGAGCAGTTCTTC. Amino acids: CASSSTGGVRNEQFF.

The chain recombines TRBV5-1 with TRBJ1-5; 10 nucleotides agree with TRBD1. Germline values: CDR1 SGHRS, CDR2 YFSETQ. This CDR3 comprises 16 residues. Losses at the gene ends were 4 bases for V and 6 bases for J; bases not matched to a gene: 10. CDR3 region: CASSPSGQGIGQPQHF. In nucleotides, the CDR3 is TGCGCCAGCAGCCCTTCGGGACAGGGGATTGGTCAGCCCCAGCATTTT.

The V and J genes are TRBV4-2 and TRBJ1-4; D is possibly TRBD1 (5 bases). This CDR3 has 17 residues. From germline, CDR1 is LGHNA and CDR2 YNFKEQ. Trimming shortened V by 3 bases and J by 4 bases, and 18 bases separated the two germline ends. The CDR3 is CASSHYDGALGNEKLFF. The CDR3 nucleotides are TGTGCCAGCAGCCATTACGATGGGGCGCTGGGTAATGAAAAACTGTTTTTT.

As for this clone: An end of the junction differs from the germline gene, which may be a read error. The genes are TRBV5-6 and TRBJ2-5, with D perhaps TRBD1 (7 bases). The CDR3 loop spans 11 amino acids. Germline CDR1 SGHDT, CDR2 YYEEEE. CDR3 sequence reads: CASSYDREDHF. The CDR3 region has the DNA TGTGCCAGCAGCTACGACAGGGAGGACCACTTC.

The J gene is TRBJ1-3, the V gene TRBV15, with unresolved D. Germline-derived CDR1 and CDR2 are LNHNV and YYDKDF (reference sequence). The CDR3 sequence is 15 residues long. V was clipped by 0 bases and J by 2 bases, with 8 bases between them. This CDR3 reads CATSRDAGTGNTIYF. The CDR3 DNA follows: TGTGCCACCAGCAGAGATGCCGGTACTGGAAACACCATATATTTT.

The chain recombines TRBV2 with TRBJ2-7, with a weak D call TRBD2 (6 bases). Between the trimmed V and J ends, which lost 10 bases and 4 bases, there was a span of 17 bases. CDR3 size: 13 residues. Germline V CDR1 and CDR2: SNHLY, FYNNEI. The CDR3, as DNA: TGTGCCAACACCGACGGGGGTCGATACGAGCAGTACGTC. Encoded protein: CANTDGGRYEQYV.

The chain couples TRBV11-2 to TRBJ2-1; TRBD2 might be the D (6 bases). CDR3 length equals 13 residues. CDR1 is SGHAT, CDR2 FQNNGV, per germline. Trimming left V 4 bases short and J 9 bases short, with 13 bases between. CDR3 DNA sequence: TGTGCCAGCAGCTCCCTAGGCGGGACTGAGCAGTTCTTC. Translated: CASSSLGGTEQFF. Full variable domain (missing parts from reference TRBV11-2 and TRBJ2-1): EAGVAQSPRYKIIEKRQSVAFWCNPISGHATLYWYQQILGQGPKLLIQFQNNGVVDDSQLPKDRFSAERLKGVDSTLKIQPAKLEDSAVYLCASSSLGGTEQFFGPGTRLTVL.

The V call is TRBV2, the J call TRBJ2-4, with 10 bases matching TRBD2. The germline gives CDR1 SNHLY, CDR2 FYNNEI. The CDR3 spans 18 residues. The V gene end was trimmed by 5 bases and the J gene end by 0 bases; junction bases not matched to a gene: 10. In DNA, the CDR3 is TGTGCCAGCAGTTCCGGGACTAGCGAGCTCCTAGCCAAAAACATTCAGTACTTC. This codes for CASSSGTSELLAKNIQYF. The full variable domain, its missing parts supplied by reference TRBV2 and TRBJ2-4, is EPEVTQTPSHQVTQMGQEVILRCVPISNHLYFYWYRQILGQKVEFLVSFYNNEISEKSEIFDDQFSVERPDGSNFTLKIRSTKLEDSAMYFCASSSGTSELLAKNIQYFGAGTRLSVL.

V is TRBV4-3 and J is TRBJ1-1; TRBD1 agrees at 12 bases. This CDR3 comprises 17 residues. V shed 4 bases, J shed 0 bases, and the junction held 6 bases outside the gene matches. Germline V gene lookup returns CDR1 LGHNA and CDR2 YSLEER. The CDR3 loop is CASSPGTGGGMNTEAFF. CDR3 nucleotide sequence: TGCGCCAGCAGCCCCGGGACAGGGGGCGGGATGAACACTGAAGCTTTCTTT.

The chain recombines TRBV5-1 with TRBJ2-2, with D perhaps TRBD1 (6 bases). The CDR3 covers 15 residues. The germline V and J ends were trimmed by 3 bases and 1 base, with 10 bases remaining between them. Germline-derived CDR1 and CDR2 are SGHRS and YFSETQ. In DNA form, the CDR3 reads TGCGCCAGCAGCTACAGGGCTCAGAACACCGGGGAGCTGTTTTTT. Protein product: CASSYRAQNTGELFF.

The genes are TRBV9 and TRBJ2-1; D call uncertain. The CDR3 loop spans 11 amino acids. Trimming cost V 2 bases and J 7 bases, with 4 bases left between them. The germline V gene encodes CDR1 SGDLS and CDR2 YYNGEE. Here the CDR3 reads CASSVRNEQFF. Here the CDR3 DNA reads TGTGCCAGCAGCGTTCGGAATGAGCAGTTCTTC. Together with reference TRBV9 and TRBJ2-1, the CDR3 gives the full variable domain: DSGVTQTPKHLITATGQRVTLRCSPRSGDLSVYWYQQSLDQGLQFLIQYYNGEERAKGNILERFSAQQFPDLHSELNLSSLELGDSALYFCASSVRNEQFFGPGTRLTVL.

The chain combines TRBV5-1 with TRBJ2-2; the D gene is possibly TRBD2 (5 bases). Per germline, CDR1 SGHRS and CDR2 YFSETQ. V was trimmed by 10 bases and J by 3 bases, leaving 13 bases between them. The CDR3 totals 13 residues. CDR3 protein: CAPQREYTGELFF. Written as DNA, the CDR3 is TGCGCCCCCCAGAGGGAGTACACCGGGGAGCTGTTTTTT.

The rearrangement links TRBV6-5 to TRBJ2-2; 8 nucleotides match TRBD1. The CDR3 spans 16 residues. The ends lost 4 bases at V and 4 bases at J; junction bases unmatched: 8. Germline CDR1 reads MNHEY; CDR2 reads SVGAGI. The CDR3 bases are TGTGCCAGCAGTTCCCCGAGGACAGGGCGCACCGGGGAGCTGTTTTTT. Its translation is CASSSPRTGRTGELFF.

The J gene is TRBJ1-3, the V gene TRBV4-3; D call uncertain. V was clipped by 3 bases and J by 0 bases, with 9 bases between them. CDR3 length: 15 residues. Germline lookup yields CDR1 LGHNA and CDR2 YSLEER. CDR3 amino acids: CASSQRLISGNTIYF. In nucleotides, the CDR3 is TGCGCCAGCAGCCAGAGGTTGATCTCTGGAAACACCATATATTTT.

The chain has TRBV24-1 and TRBJ2-3, with D tentatively TRBD2 (6 bases). The CDR3 has 15 amino acids. V lost 7 bases to trimming and J lost 1 base, with 14 bases between them. Germline V gene sequence: CDR1 KGHDR, CDR2 SFDVKD. Here the CDR3 DNA reads TGTGCCACCAGAAAGCGGGTGGGCCGCACAGATACGCAGTATTTT. The encoded protein is CATRKRVGRTDTQYF.

This clone was counted between two and nine times. The J gene is TRBJ2-1, the V gene TRBV29-1; 7 bases align to TRBD2. CDR1 SQVTM and CDR2 ANQGSEA come from the germline V gene. The CDR3 consists of 15 residues. The junction had 6 bases not matched to a gene; V was cut back by 3 bases and J by 1 base. The CDR3 spells CSVDGGLGSYNEQFF. CDR3 bases: TGCAGCGTTGATGGTGGACTAGGTTCCTACAATGAGCAGTTCTTC.

The chain employs TRBV19 and TRBJ2-7; possible D gene TRBD1, 7 bases. Trimming left V 3 bases short and J 0 bases short, with 12 bases between. The CDR3 runs to 15 residues. Germline CDR1 is LNHDA and CDR2 is SQIVND (reference sequence). The CDR3 reads CASSIQGGSSYEQYF. The CDR3 nucleotides read TGTGCCAGTAGTATCCAGGGGGGAAGCTCCTACGAGCAGTACTTC.

The chain recombines TRBV5-1 with TRBJ2-7; 10 bases are shared with TRBD2. The germline gives CDR1 SGHRS, CDR2 YFSETQ. The CDR3 contains 16 residues. The V and J ends lost 4 bases and 1 base, in that order; junction bases with no gene match: 8. The DNA for the CDR3 is TGCGCCAGCAGCATGACCGGGACTAGCGAATCCTACGAGCAGTACTTC. It is translated as CASSMTGTSESYEQYF. Drawing the rest from reference TRBV5-1 and TRBJ2-7, the complete variable domain is KAGVTQTPRYLIKTRGQQVTLSCSPISGHRSVSWYQQTPGQGLQFLFEYFSETQRNKGNFPGRFSGRQFSNSRSEMNVSTLELGDSALYLCASSMTGTSESYEQYFGPGTRLTVT.

The gene calls are TRBV13 and TRBJ1-6; D remains unclear. The CDR3 consists of 14 residues. The germline V gene encodes CDR1 PRHDT and CDR2 FYEKMQ (reference sequence). V was cut by 0 bases and J by 9 bases, with 9 bases left in between. The CDR3 protein is CASSLGQVSSPLHF. The DNA of the CDR3 is TGTGCCAGCAGCTTAGGGCAGGTCAGTTCACCCCTCCACTTT.

This chain links TRBV6-5 with TRBJ1-5; D gene unclear. The germline gives CDR1 MNHEY, CDR2 SVGAGI. This CDR3 contains 14 residues. V lost 0 bases, J lost 4 bases, and 7 bases lay in between. In DNA, the CDR3 is TGTGCCAGCAGTTACTCGAGTCCGAATCAGCCCCAGCATTTT. This sequence encodes CASSYSSPNQPQHF.

The chain employs TRBV28 and TRBJ2-7; possible D gene TRBD2, 6 bases. The CDR3 length is 17 residues. The germline V gene has CDR1 MDHEN and CDR2 SYDVKM. Trimming left V 5 bases short and J 4 bases short, with 24 bases between. Here the CDR3 reads CASSPPRVKRVVYEQYF. CDR3 nucleotides: TGTGCCAGCAGTCCCCCCAGGGTTAAGCGGGTGGTATACGAGCAGTACTTC.

The chain joins TRBV9 to TRBJ2-7; 14 bases agree with TRBD2. This CDR3 spans 16 amino acids. Trimming took 3 bases from V and 5 from J; bases not matched to a gene: 7. Germline-derived CDR1 and CDR2 are SGDLS and YYNGEE. The DNA for the CDR3 is TGTGCCAGCAGCGGCCGACTAGCGGGGGGGCTTCACGAGCAGTACTTC. Protein sequence: CASSGRLAGGLHEQYF.

The chain joins TRBV5-1 to TRBJ1-6; D is perhaps TRBD1 (6 bases). Germline loops: CDR1 SGHRS, CDR2 YFSETQ. This CDR3 comprises 13 residues. V was shortened by 7 bases and J by 8 bases, with 13 bases between the two germline ends. The CDR3 bases are TGCGCCAGCCGGGGAGCAGGGGATTCACCCCTCCACTTT. Its protein product is CASRGAGDSPLHF.